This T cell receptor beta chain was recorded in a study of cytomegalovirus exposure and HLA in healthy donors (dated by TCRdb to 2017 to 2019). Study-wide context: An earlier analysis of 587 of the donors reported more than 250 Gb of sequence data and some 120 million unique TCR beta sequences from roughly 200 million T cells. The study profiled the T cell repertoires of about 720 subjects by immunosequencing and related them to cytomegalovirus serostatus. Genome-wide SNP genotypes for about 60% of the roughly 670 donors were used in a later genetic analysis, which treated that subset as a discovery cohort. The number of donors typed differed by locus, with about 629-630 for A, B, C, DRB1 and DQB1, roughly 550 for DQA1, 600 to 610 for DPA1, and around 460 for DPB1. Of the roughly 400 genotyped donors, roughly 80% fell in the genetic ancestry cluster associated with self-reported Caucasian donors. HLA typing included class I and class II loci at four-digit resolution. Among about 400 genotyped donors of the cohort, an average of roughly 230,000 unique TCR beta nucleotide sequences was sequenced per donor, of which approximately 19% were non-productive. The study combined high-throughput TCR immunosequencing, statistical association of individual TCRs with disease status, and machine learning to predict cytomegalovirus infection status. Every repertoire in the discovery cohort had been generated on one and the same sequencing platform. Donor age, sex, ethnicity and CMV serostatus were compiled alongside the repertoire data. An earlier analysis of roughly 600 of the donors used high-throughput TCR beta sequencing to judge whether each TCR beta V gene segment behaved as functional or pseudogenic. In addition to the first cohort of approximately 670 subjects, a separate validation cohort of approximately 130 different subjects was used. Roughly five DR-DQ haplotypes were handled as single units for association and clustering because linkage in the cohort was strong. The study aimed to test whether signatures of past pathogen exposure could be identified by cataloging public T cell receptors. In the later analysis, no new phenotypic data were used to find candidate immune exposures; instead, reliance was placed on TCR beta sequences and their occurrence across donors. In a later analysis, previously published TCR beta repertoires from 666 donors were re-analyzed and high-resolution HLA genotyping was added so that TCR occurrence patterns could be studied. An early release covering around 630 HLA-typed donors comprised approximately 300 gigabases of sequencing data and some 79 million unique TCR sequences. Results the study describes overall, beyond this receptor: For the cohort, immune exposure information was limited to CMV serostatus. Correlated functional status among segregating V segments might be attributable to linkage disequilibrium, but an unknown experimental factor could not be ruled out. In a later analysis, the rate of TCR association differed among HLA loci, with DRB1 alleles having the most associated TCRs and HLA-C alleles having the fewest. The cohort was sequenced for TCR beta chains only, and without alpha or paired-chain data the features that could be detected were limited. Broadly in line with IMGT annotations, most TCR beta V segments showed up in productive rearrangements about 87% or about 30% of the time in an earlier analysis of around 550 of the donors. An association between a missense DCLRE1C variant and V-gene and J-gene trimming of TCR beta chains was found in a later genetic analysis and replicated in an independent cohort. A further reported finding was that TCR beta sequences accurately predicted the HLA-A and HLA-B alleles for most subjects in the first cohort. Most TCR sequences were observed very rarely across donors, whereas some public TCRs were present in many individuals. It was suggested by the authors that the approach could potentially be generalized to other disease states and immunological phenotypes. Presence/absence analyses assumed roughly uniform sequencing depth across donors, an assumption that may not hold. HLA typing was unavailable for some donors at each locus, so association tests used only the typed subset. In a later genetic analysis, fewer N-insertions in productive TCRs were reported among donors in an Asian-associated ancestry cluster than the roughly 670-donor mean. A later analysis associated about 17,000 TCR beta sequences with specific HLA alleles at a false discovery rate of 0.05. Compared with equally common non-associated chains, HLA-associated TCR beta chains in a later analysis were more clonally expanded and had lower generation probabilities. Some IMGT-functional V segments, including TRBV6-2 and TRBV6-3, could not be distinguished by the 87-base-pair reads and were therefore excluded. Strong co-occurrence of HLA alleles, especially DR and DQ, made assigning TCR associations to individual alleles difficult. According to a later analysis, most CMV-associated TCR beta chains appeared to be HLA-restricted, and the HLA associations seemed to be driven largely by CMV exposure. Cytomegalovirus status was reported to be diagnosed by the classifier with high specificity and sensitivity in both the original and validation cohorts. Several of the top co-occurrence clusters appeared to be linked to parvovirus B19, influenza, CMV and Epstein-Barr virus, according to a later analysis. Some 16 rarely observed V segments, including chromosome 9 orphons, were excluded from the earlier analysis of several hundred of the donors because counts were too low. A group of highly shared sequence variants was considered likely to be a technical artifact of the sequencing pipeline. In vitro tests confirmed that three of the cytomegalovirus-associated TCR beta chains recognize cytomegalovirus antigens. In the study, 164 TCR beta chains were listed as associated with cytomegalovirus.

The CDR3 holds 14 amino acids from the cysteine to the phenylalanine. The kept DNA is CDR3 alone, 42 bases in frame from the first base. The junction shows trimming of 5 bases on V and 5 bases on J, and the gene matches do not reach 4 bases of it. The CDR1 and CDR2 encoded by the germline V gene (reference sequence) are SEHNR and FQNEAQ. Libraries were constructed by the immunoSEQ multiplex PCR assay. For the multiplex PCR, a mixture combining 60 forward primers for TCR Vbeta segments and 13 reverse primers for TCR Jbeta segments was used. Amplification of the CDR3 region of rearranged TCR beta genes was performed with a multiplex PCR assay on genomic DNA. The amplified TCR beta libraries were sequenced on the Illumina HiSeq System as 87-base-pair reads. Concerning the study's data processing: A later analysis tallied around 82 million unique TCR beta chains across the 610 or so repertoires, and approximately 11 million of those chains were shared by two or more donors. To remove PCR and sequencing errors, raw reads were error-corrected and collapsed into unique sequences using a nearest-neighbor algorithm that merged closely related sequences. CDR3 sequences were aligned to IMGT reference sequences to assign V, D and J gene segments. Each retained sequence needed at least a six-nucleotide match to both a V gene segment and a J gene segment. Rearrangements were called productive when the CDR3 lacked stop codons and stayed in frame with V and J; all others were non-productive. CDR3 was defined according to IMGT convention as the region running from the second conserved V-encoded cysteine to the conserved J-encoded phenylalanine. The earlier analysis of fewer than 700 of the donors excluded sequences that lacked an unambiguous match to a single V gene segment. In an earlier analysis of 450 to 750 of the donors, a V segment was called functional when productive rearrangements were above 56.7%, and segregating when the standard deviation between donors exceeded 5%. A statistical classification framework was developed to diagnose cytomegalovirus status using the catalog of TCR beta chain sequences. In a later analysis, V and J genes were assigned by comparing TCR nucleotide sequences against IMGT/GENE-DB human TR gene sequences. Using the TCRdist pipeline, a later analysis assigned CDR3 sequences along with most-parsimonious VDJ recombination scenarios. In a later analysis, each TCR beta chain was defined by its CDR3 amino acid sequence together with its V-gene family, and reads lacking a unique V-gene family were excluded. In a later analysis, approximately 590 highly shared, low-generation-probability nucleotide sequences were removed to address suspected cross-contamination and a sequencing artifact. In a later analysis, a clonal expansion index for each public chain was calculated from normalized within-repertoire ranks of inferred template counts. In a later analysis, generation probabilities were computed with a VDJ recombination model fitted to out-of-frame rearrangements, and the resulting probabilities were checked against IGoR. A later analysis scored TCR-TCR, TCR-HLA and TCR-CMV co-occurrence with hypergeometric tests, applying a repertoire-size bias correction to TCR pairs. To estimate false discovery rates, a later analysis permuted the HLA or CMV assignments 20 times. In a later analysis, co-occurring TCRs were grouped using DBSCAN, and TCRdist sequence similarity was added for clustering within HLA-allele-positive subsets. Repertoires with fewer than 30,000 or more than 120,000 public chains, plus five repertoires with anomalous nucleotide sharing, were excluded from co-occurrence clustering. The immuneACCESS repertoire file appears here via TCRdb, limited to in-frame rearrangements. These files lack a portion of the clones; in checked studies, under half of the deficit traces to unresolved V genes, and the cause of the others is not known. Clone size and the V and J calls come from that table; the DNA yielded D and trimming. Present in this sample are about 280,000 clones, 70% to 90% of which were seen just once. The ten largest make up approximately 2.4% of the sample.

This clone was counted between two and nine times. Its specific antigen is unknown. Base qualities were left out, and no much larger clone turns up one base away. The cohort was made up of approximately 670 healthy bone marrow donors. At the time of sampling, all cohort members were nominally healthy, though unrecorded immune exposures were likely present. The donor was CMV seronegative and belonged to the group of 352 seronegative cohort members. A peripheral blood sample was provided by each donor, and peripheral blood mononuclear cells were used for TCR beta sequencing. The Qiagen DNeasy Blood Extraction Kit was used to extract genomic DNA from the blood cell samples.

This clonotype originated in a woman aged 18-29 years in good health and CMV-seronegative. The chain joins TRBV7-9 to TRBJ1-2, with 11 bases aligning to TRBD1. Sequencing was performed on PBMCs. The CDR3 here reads CASSGGTGGYGYTF. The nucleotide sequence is TGTGCCAGCAGCGGCGGGACAGGGGGTTATGGCTACACCTTC.